One T cell receptor (beta chain) is described in this entry. V lost 7 bases, J lost 0 bases, and 26 bases lay in between. The length of the CDR3 is 19 residues. Per the germline V gene, CDR1 is MDHEN and CDR2 is SYDVKM. The record originates from a study of tumor-infiltrating lymphocytes in primary liver carcinoma. Starting from roughly 540 ng of total RNA, TCR beta cDNA was produced with a primer in the constant region. Employing slightly modified ARM-PCR, three nested multiplex PCR rounds were run, and these gave rise to the TCR beta libraries. Amplification in the first two PCR rounds was performed using TRBV1-TRBV30 forward primers and a C-beta reverse primer for roughly 9 cycles each. MiXCR, run by TCRdb on the multiplex PCR reads, gives a single entry per CDR3 protein. In the table there are 200,000 or so distinct CDR3 sequences, around 60% of which are singletons. Blood RNA was derived from unsorted whole blood, and germline DNA was extracted too.

Sequenced material: peripheral blood. The chain carries TRBV28 and TRBJ2-3; either TRBD1 or TRBD2 may fit D (6 bases each). The TCR was taken from a woman aged 55-75 years with primary liver carcinoma and hepatitis B virus infection. The CDR3 sequence: CASNFSPSGTSGSTDTQYF. CDR3 sequence (DNA): TGTGCCAGCAACTTTTCCCCTTCCGGGACAAGCGGGAGCACAGATACGCAGTATTTT. Supplemented by reference TRBV28 and TRBJ2-3, the full variable domain reads DVKVTQSSRYLVKRTGEKVFLECVQDMDHENMFWYRQDPGLGLRLIYFSYDVKMKEKGDIPEGYSVSREKKERFSLILESASTNQTSMYLCASNFSPSGTSGSTDTQYFGPGTRLTVL.